These 4 T cell receptor beta chains share one sample of origin, sequenced in a study of blood T cell repertoires in COVID-19. Repertoires were generated with immunoSEQ multiplex PCR, while TCRdb's copy carries only in-frame clones and drops some. The data hold about 150,000 clones, with around 86% observed a single time. The sequencing input was peripheral blood. The receptors come from a man in his fifties or sixties who had recovered from COVID-19.

This clone appeared a few times. This chain uses TRBV21-1 with TRBJ1-1; TRBD1, the table's D call, lacks a check against the DNA. TRBV21-1 is shown as a pseudogene. The CDR3 totals 16 residues. The CDR3 DNA reads TGTGCCAGCAGCCCCTTAAACAATGAGAAAACAGGAGAAGCTTTCTTT. Translating it yields CASSPLNNEKTGEAFF.

The rearrangement uses TRBV5-4 and TRBJ2-2; D is undetermined. Trimming took 4 bases from V and 0 from J, leaving 13 bases between them. The CDR3 contains 16 residues. Germline V gives CDR1 SGHNT, CDR2 YYREEE (reference sequence). The CDR3 sequence: CASSTTRNPNTGELFF. The CDR3 DNA sequence: TGTGCCAGCAGCACTACCCGGAATCCGAACACCGGGGAGCTGTTTTTT.

V gene TRBV7-2 combines with J gene TRBJ1-5; D remains ambiguous. The CDR3 length is 14 residues. With 5 bases removed from V and 3 bases from J, the gap between germline ends came to 11 bases. Per the germline V gene, CDR1 is SGHTA and CDR2 is FQGNSA. The CDR3 DNA is TGTGCCAGCAGCCACGGTCGGGACAATCAGCCCCAGCATTTT. It encodes CASSHGRDNQPQHF.

To note about this clone: The same CDR3 is also encoded by other DNA sequences in this sample. This chain connects TRBV12-3 or TRBV12-4 to TRBJ1-1; D is uncertain. Trimming left V 4 bases short and J 0 bases short, with 6 bases between. This CDR3 is 13 amino acids long. This chain's CDR3 is CASSSRVNTEAFF. DNA of the CDR3: TGTGCCAGCAGTTCACGGGTGAACACTGAAGCTTTCTTT.